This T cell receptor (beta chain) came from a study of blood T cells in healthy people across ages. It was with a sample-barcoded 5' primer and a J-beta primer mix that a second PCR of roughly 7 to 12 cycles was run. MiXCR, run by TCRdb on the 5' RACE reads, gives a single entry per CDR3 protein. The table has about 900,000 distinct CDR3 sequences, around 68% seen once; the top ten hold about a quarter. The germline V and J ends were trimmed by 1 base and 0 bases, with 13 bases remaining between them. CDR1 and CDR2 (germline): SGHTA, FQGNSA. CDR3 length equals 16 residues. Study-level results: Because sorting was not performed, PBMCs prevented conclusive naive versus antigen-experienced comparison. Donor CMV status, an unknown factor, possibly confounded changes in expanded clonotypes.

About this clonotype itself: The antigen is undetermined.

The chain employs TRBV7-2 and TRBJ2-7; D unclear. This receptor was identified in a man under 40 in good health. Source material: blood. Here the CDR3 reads CASSLGLGRASYEQYF. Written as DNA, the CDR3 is TGTGCCAGCAGCTTAGGGCTAGGAAGGGCCTCCTACGAGCAGTACTTC.